One sample yielded the 22 T cell receptor beta chains listed below, sequenced in a study of cytomegalovirus exposure and HLA in healthy donors. Primers: 60 Vbeta forward and 13 Jbeta reverse. The table came from immunoSEQ multiplex PCR; TCRdb's copy has only in-frame clones and leaves some out. The sample has 100,000 or so clones, 75% to 85% seen once; the top ten hold 2.1%. Specimen: PBMCs. The source of these receptors is a man aged 30 to 39 in good health and CMV-seronegative.

The chain recombines TRBV7-9 with TRBJ1-3; D may be TRBD1 (6 bases). CDR1 is SEHNR and CDR2 is FQNEAQ in the germline V gene (reference sequence). The CDR3 runs 15 residues. With 3 bases removed from V and 2 bases from J, the gap between germline ends came to 11 bases. DNA for the CDR3: TGTGCCAGCAGCTTTCGTGCAGGGGCTGGAAACACCATATATTTT. Protein sequence: CASSFRAGAGNTIYF.

The chain links TRBV7-9 to TRBJ2-7; TRBD2 might be the D (5 bases). The CDR3 runs 14 residues. Trimming pared 2 bases from V and 0 bases from J, leaving 8 bases between. Germline V lookup: CDR1 SEHNR, CDR2 FQNEAQ (reference sequence). The CDR3 sequence: CASSLSGSSYEQYF. The CDR3 DNA reads TGTGCCAGCAGCTTATCTGGGAGCTCCTACGAGCAGTACTTC.

J is TRBJ2-1 and V is TRBV18; 8 bases are shared with TRBD2. With 6 bases clipped from V and 2 bases from J, the junction kept 6 bases outside the gene matches. CDR3 length: 15 amino acids. Germline V gene sequence: CDR1 KGHSH, CDR2 LQKENI. For the CDR3, the DNA is TGTGCCAGCTCTCCCCGGGAGGGCCCCTACAATGAGCAGTTCTTC. Amino acids: CASSPREGPYNEQFF.

This chain links TRBV10-3 with TRBJ2-7; D is ambiguous. Germline assignment: CDR1 ENHRY and CDR2 SYGVKD. The CDR3 has 11 residues. V lost 9 bases and J 6 bases, leaving 12 bases between the germline ends. The CDR3 nucleotides read TGTGCCATTCGGAGCGAAAGCGAGCAGTACTTC. Its protein is CAIRSESEQYF.

V usage is TRBV6-1 and J usage is TRBJ1-4; maybe TRBD1 (6 bases). Trimming removed 5 bases at V and 8 bases at J, with 15 bases between. Germline-derived CDR1 and CDR2 are MNHNS and SASEGT. CDR3 length equals 14 residues. For the CDR3, the DNA is TGTGCCAGCAGTCCGGACAGCGGGGAGGAAAAACTGTTTTTT. The encoded protein is CASSPDSGEEKLFF.

This clone was seen once. The V gene is TRBV4-2, the J gene TRBJ2-3, with 8 positions matching TRBD2. Trimming cost V 4 bases and J 2 bases; bases outside gene matches: 5. Germline V gene sequence: CDR1 LGHNA, CDR2 YNFKEQ. CDR3 length: 15 residues. The CDR3 spells CASSPPAGDTDTQYF. As DNA, the CDR3 is TGTGCCAGCAGCCCCCCAGCGGGGGACACAGATACGCAGTATTTT.

J is TRBJ1-2 and V is TRBV5-1; D unresolved. The V and J ends lost 4 bases and 6 bases respectively, with 13 bases between them. The CDR3 contains 13 residues. Germline CDR1 reads SGHRS; CDR2 reads YFSETQ. In DNA, the CDR3 is TGCGCCAGCAGCCCCTATTTCGGGGATGGCTACACCTTC. Translated, it gives CASSPYFGDGYTF.

This chain links TRBV6-5 with TRBJ1-2, with a weak D call TRBD1 (6 bases). The V gene's germline CDR1 is MNHEY and CDR2 SVGAGI. This CDR3 is built from 15 residues. V was pared by 0 bases and J by 2 bases, with 10 bases between. CDR3 sequence reads: CASSYSIGTNYGYTF. The CDR3 bases are TGTGCCAGCAGTTACTCGATTGGGACAAACTATGGCTACACCTTC.

This chain uses TRBV7-2 with TRBJ1-6; 10 bases agree with TRBD1. This CDR3 region has 16 residues. Germline V gene lookup returns CDR1 SGHTA and CDR2 FQGNSA. The V segment lost 7 bases and the J segment 9 bases; nucleotides outside the gene matches: 12. CDR3 sequence (DNA): TGTGCCAGCACTCGATCGGGACAGGGGCCAGGTTCACCCCTCCACTTT. Translating gives CASTRSGQGPGSPLHF. Based on the CDR3 plus reference TRBV7-2 and TRBJ1-6, the full variable domain is GAGVSQSPSNKVTEKGKDVELRCDPISGHTALYWYRQSLGQGLEFLIYFQGNSAPDKSGLPSDRFSAERTGGSVSTLTIQRTQQEDSAVYLCASTRSGQGPGSPLHFGNGTRLTVT.

A single count supports this clone. This chain uses TRBV19 with TRBJ1-5; TRBD1 matches 7 bases. This CDR3 has 14 residues. After removal of 6 bases from V and 3 bases from J, the junction contained 5 bases not matched to a gene. Looked up from germline, CDR1 is LNHDA and CDR2 is SQIVND (reference sequence). The CDR3 bases are TGTGCCAGTAGGTCGACAGGGCTCAATCAGCCCCAGCATTTT. It codes for CASRSTGLNQPQHF. Using reference TRBV19 and TRBJ1-5 for the parts outside the CDR3, the full variable domain is DGGITQSPKYLFRKEGQNVTLSCEQNLNHDAMYWYRQDPGQGLRLIYYSQIVNDFQKGDIAEGYSVSREKKESFPLTVTSAQKNPTAFYLCASRSTGLNQPQHFGDGTRLSIL.

The chain couples TRBV20-1 to TRBJ2-3; D not resolved. V was pared by 3 bases and J by 6 bases, with 7 bases between. CDR3 length: 11 residues. CDR1 is DFQATT and CDR2 is SNEGSKA in the germline V gene (reference sequence). The DNA for the CDR3 is TGCAGTGCTAGCGGTTATGATACGCAGTATTTT. Protein: CSASGYDTQYF.

This clone was detected only a few times. The V call is TRBV6-1, the J call TRBJ2-7; weak D call: TRBD2 (6 bases). With 1 base removed from V and 13 bases from J, the gap between germline ends came to 11 bases. Germline lookup yields CDR1 MNHNS and CDR2 SASEGT. This CDR3 region has 11 residues. In DNA, the CDR3 is TGTGCCAGCAGTGAAGGACTAGTGGTATACTTC. Translated, it gives CASSEGLVVYF.

The rearrangement joins TRBV10-2 to TRBJ1-4; no reliable D call. V shed 2 bases and J shed 0 bases, with 13 bases lying between them. CDR3 length: 17 amino acids. In germline, CDR1 is WSHSY, CDR2 SAAADI. The DNA for the CDR3 is TGCGCCAGCAGTGAGGGGATGCGGAGGACAACTAATGAAAAACTGTTTTTT. Its translation: CASSEGMRRTTNEKLFF.

The rearrangement joins TRBV7-9 to TRBJ1-1; D remains ambiguous. This CDR3 is 14 amino acids long. Deletions cut 1 base from V and 2 bases from J, with 8 bases between. Germline-derived CDR1 and CDR2 are SEHNR and FQNEAQ (reference sequence). CDR3 sequence: CASSLETGNTEAFF. CDR3 nucleotides: TGTGCCAGCAGCTTAGAGACTGGAAACACTGAAGCTTTCTTT.

V gene TRBV29-1 combines with J gene TRBJ2-1; D is undetermined. Germline loops: CDR1 SQVTM, CDR2 ANQGSEA. The CDR3 length is 14 residues. V was cut by 3 bases and J by 3 bases, with 12 bases left in between. The CDR3 DNA follows: TGCAGCGTTGACCTTACTAAGGACTACAATGAGCAGTTCTTC. It translates to CSVDLTKDYNEQFF.

This chain connects TRBV5-6 to TRBJ2-1; tentatively, D is TRBD2 (6 bases). Germline V lookup: CDR1 SGHDT, CDR2 YYEEEE. CDR3 length equals 16 residues. V lost 4 bases and J lost 7, with 21 bases in between. The CDR3 DNA reads TGTGCCAGCAGCCTACGACAGCGGGCATTTGCAAATGAGCAGTTCTTC. It specifies CASSLRQRAFANEQFF.

The chain has TRBV5-1 and TRBJ2-1; 10 nucleotides line up with TRBD2. Germline V gene sequence: CDR1 SGHRS, CDR2 YFSETQ. Unmatched junction bases numbered 4, after V lost 4 bases and J lost 0 bases. The CDR3 loop spans 16 amino acids. DNA for the CDR3: TGCGCCAGCAGCCCTAGCGGGGGCAGCTCCTACAATGAGCAGTTCTTC. As protein: CASSPSGGSSYNEQFF.

This clone has just a few counts. Different DNA sequences within this sample yield the same CDR3. The CDR3 is CASSLNSYNEQFF. The DNA for the CDR3 is TGCGCCAGCAGCTTGAACAGTTACAATGAGCAGTTCTTC. The rearrangement links TRBV5-1 to TRBJ2-1, with D hard to call. CDR1 and CDR2 from the germline V gene are SGHRS and YFSETQ. V lost 1 base, J lost 4 bases, and 6 bases lay in between. CDR3 length: 13 residues.

J is TRBJ1-2 and V is TRBV5-6; no firm D call. CDR3 length: 14 amino acids. The ends were cut back, 3 bases at V and 4 bases at J, with 13 bases in the middle. The V gene's germline CDR1 is SGHDT and CDR2 YYEEEE. The CDR3 DNA sequence: TGTGCCAGCAGCTACCTTTGGAGTAGCTATGGCTACACCTTC. Translation: CASSYLWSSYGYTF.

J is TRBJ2-1 and V is TRBV10-2, with 10 bases identical to TRBD2. V dropped 2 bases and J dropped 7; count of bases not matched to a gene: 11. CDR1 and CDR2 (germline): WSHSY, SAAADI. The CDR3 runs 17 residues. CDR3 DNA sequence: TGCGCCAGCAGTGAGACGGGACCTAGCGGGGGCGGAAATGAGCAGTTCTTC. Encoded protein: CASSETGPSGGGNEQFF.

This clone was detected ten times or more. The chain uses TRBV7-2 and TRBJ1-1; TRBD1 might be the D (5 bases). CDR1 is SGHTA and CDR2 is FQGNSA in the germline V gene. The V end was cut by 4 bases, the J end by 10 bases, with 13 bases between. The CDR3 contains 12 residues. The DNA for the CDR3 is TGTGCCAGCAGCTCCTATCCGGGGGTAGCTTTCTTT. Its protein product is CASSSYPGVAFF. The entire variable domain, with the rest obtained from reference TRBV7-2 and TRBJ1-1, is as follows: GAGVSQSPSNKVTEKGKDVELRCDPISGHTALYWYRQSLGQGLEFLIYFQGNSAPDKSGLPSDRFSAERTGGSVSTLTIQRTQQEDSAVYLCASSSYPGVAFFGQGTRLTVV.

The genes are TRBV28 and TRBJ2-7, with TRBD2 matching over 13 bases. The J segment lost 5 bases and the V segment lost 2 bases, leaving 3 bases of the junction unmatched. CDR1 is MDHEN and CDR2 is SYDVKM in the germline V gene. This CDR3 contains 15 residues. This CDR3 is CASSLGLAGDNEQYF. For the CDR3, the DNA is TGTGCCAGCAGTTTAGGACTAGCGGGAGATAACGAGCAGTACTTC.